The T cell receptor beta chain described here comes from a study of identical twins. Study-level findings and limits: Invariant cells of the MAIT and iNKT types might have partly distorted the zero-insertion analyses.

CDR3 size: 14 residues. Germline V gives CDR1 LGHDT, CDR2 YNNKEL (reference sequence). The ends were cut back, 5 bases at V and 2 bases at J, with 9 bases in the middle. This clonotype appeared many times. Its antigen is unidentified. Each CDR3 protein gets one entry after TCRdb re-called the 5' RACE reads with MiXCR. In the table there are approximately 630,000 distinct CDR3 sequences, 7.1% of which are singletons. These data are also associated with another study on yellow fever vaccine responses in identical twins.

Specimen: PBMCs. This clonotype originated in a woman aged 18-35 years in good health. The rearrangement links TRBV3-1 to TRBJ2-2; D may be TRBD2 (5 bases). CDR3 coding DNA: TGTGCCAGCAGCAACGGGGTAAACACCGGGGAGCTGTTTTTT. This codes for CASSNGVNTGELFF.